These 4 T cell receptor beta chains share one sample of origin, sequenced in a study of identical twins. TCRdb passed the 5' RACE reads through MiXCR, listing each CDR3 protein once. The table records hundreds of thousands of distinct CDR3 sequences, more than 9% of them present only once. This sample also belongs to another study, concerning yellow fever vaccine responses in identical twins.

The material sequenced was CD8+ T cells sorted from blood. All receptors derive from a woman aged 18-35 years in good health.

This rearrangement joins TRBV28 to TRBJ1-1; D possibly corresponds to TRBD1 (5 bases). Between the trimmed V and J ends, which lost 3 bases and 3 bases, there was a span of 11 bases. The CDR3 consists of 14 residues. Germline loops: CDR1 MDHEN, CDR2 SYDVKM. The DNA of the CDR3 is TGTGCCAGCAGTTTTGGGGGGGACTACACTGAAGCTTTCTTT. The encoded protein is CASSFGGDYTEAFF.

Only a few counts were recorded for this clonotype. The rearrangement joins TRBV11-2 to TRBJ2-2; the D is unclear. The CDR3 runs to 13 residues. Germline CDR1 SGHAT, CDR2 FQNNGV. With 5 bases removed from V and 4 bases from J, the gap between germline ends came to 8 bases. The CDR3 reads CASSPPSTGELFF. The DNA of the CDR3 is TGTGCCAGCAGCCCGCCATCCACCGGGGAGCTGTTTTTT.

The V gene is TRBV27, the J gene TRBJ2-1; D unclear. CDR3 length: 13 amino acids. V was cut by 5 bases and J by 8 bases, with 13 bases left in between. CDR1 and CDR2 (germline): MNHEY, SMNVEV (reference sequence). CDR3 region: CASSPRIWDEQFF. For the CDR3, the DNA is TGTGCCAGCAGTCCGCGGATCTGGGATGAGCAGTTCTTC.

This clonotype was seen repeatedly, ten times or more. The gene calls are TRBV5-1 and TRBJ2-7; 10 positions match TRBD2. Germline values: CDR1 SGHRS, CDR2 YFSETQ. The CDR3 covers 14 residues. The J segment lost 5 bases and the V segment lost 4 bases, leaving 6 bases of the junction unmatched. The CDR3 sequence: CASSTDLAGDEQYF. The CDR3 DNA sequence: TGCGCCAGCAGCACGGATCTAGCGGGAGACGAGCAGTACTTC.